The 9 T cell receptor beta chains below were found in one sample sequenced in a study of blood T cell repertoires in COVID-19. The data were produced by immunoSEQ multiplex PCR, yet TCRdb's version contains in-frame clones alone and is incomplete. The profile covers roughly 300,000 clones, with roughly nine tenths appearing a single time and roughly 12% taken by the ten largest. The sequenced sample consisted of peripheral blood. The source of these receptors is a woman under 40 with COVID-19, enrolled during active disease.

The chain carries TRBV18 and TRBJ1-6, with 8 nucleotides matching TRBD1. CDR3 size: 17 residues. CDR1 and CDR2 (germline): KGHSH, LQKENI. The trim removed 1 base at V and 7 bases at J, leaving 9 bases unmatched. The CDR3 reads CASSPRPPRQGNSPLHF. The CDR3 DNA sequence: TGTGCCAGCTCACCACGACCCCCTAGACAGGGGAATTCACCCCTCCACTTT.

CDR3 coding DNA: TGTGCCAGCAGCCCACCCCCTAGCGACTCCTACAATGAGCAGTTCTTC. It yields the protein CASSPPPSDSYNEQFF. The V call is TRBV7-9, the J call TRBJ2-1, with D possibly being TRBD2 (6 bases). Germline CDR1 is SEHNR and CDR2 is FQNEAQ (reference sequence). V dropped 5 bases and J dropped 0 bases, with 14 bases sitting between them. CDR3 size: 16 residues. Using reference TRBV7-9 and TRBJ2-1 for the parts outside the CDR3, the full variable domain is DTGVSQNPRHKITKRGQNVTFRCDPISEHNRLYWYRQTLGQGPEFLTYFQNEAQLEKSRLLSDRFSAERPKGSFSTLEIQRTEQGDSAMYLCASSPPPSDSYNEQFFGPGTRLTVL.

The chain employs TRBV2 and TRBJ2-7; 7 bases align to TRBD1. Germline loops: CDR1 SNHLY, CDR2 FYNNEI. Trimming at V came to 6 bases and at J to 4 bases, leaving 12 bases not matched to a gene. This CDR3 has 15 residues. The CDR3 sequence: CASRDSPGQIYEQYF. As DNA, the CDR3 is TGTGCCAGCAGAGATTCTCCGGGACAGATTTACGAGCAGTACTTC.

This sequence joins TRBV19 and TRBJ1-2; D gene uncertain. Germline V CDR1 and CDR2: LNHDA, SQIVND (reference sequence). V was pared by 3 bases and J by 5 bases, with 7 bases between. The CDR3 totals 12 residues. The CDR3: CASSIVRYGYTF. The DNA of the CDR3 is TGTGCCAGTAGTATTGTGAGGTATGGCTACACCTTC.

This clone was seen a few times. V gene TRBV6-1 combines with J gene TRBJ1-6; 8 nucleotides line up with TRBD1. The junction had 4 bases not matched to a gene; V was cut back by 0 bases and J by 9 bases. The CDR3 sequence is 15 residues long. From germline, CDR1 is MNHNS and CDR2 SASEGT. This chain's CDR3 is CASSEAEDRVSPLHF. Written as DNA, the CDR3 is TGTGCCAGCAGTGAAGCAGAGGACAGGGTTTCACCCCTCCACTTT.

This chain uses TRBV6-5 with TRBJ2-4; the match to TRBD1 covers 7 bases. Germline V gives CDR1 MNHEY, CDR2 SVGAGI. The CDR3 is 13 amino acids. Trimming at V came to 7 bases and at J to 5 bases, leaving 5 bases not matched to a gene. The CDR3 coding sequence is TGTGCCAGCAACCCAGGGACAGAAAACATTCAGTACTTC. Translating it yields CASNPGTENIQYF.

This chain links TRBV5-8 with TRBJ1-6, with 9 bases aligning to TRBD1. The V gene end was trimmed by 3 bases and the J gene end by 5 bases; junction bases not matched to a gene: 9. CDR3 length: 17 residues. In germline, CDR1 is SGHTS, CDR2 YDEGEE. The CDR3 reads CASSSGQGRKNNSPLHF. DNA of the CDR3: TGTGCCAGCAGCTCAGGACAGGGGAGGAAAAATAATTCACCCCTCCACTTT.

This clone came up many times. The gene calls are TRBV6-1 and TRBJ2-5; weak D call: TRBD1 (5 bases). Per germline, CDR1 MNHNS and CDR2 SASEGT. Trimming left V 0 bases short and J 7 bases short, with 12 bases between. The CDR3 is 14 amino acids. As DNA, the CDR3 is TGTGCCAGCAGTGAAGCAGATGGGGCCGGGACCCAGTACTTC. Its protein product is CASSEADGAGTQYF.

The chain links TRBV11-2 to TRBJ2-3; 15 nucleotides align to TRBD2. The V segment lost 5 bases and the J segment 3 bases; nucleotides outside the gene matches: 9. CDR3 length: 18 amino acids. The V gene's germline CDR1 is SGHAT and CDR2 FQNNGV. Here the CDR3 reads CASSGTSGGTFLTDTQYF. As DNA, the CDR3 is TGTGCCAGCAGCGGGACTAGCGGGGGGACGTTCTTGACAGATACGCAGTATTTT.